The present T cell receptor beta chain was sequenced within a study of T cells in Graves' hyperthyroidism and ophthalmopathy (dated by TCRdb to about 2019). With respect to the entire study: Peripheral blood samples were taken at initial diagnosis, before any treatment was given. The 80 to 100 discovery patients were randomly divided into training and test sets at a 7:3 ratio. TCR V-J signatures able to tell the groups apart were searched for in a discovery cohort of approximately 95 patients, of whom about 40 had Graves' ophthalmopathy and some 60 had stable Graves' hyperthyroidism. Once sampling was done, hyperthyroidism patients were given methimazole at a starting dose of 30 mg daily, whereas ophthalmopathy patients were given high-dose intravenous methylprednisolone. The paper describes TCR Vbeta CDR3 sequencing of some 130 peripheral blood samples, made up of 43 ophthalmopathy patients, some 76 hyperthyroidism patients and 17 progressor patients. In more than 5 Graves' hyperthyroidism patients, the study also compared T-cell repertoires from thyroid tissue with T-cell repertoires from blood. Prospective prediction of ophthalmopathy was tested in an independent validation cohort consisting of some 19 hyperthyroidism patients and some 15 patients who later progressed to ophthalmopathy. The paper's findings and limits, for the study overall: Most expanded thyroid clonotypes (frequency above 0.001) were also detected in blood, suggesting blood repertoires may reflect thyroid immune responses. In validation, the model predicted progression to ophthalmopathy with approximately 71% sensitivity and roughly 75% specificity, a median of 6.5 months before onset. A model built on a 13 V-J signature distinguished ophthalmopathy from stable hyperthyroidism, reaching 85% to 90% sensitivity and around 82% specificity in cross-validation and 80%/75% in testing. No statistical method was used to set the sample size in advance, and investigators knew the group allocation.

The TCR beta CDR3 regions were amplified from RNA transcripts. A first-round RT-PCR of the TCR CDR3 used the HTBI primer set with the Qiagen OneStep RT-PCR kit. Libraries were constructed in a second round of multiplex PCR, after which size selection and purification were performed. The libraries were sequenced on an Illumina HiSeq2000 using paired-end 100 bp reads. Under the source paper's analysis protocol: SOAPnuke was used to process the raw data, throwing out any read that contained adapters or uncalled bases, had a mean Phred below 15, or lacked an exact constant-primer or identifier match. COPE v1.2.5 was used to merge high-quality paired reads, and clonotypes were defined as unique nucleotide sequences. Clonotypes were aligned to IMGT TRBV, TRBD and TRBJ reference segments using MiTCR v1.1. The analysis was restricted to V-J combinations with a frequency above 0.0001, which together covered 99.2% of the repertoires. The TCS score was defined as the ratio of F50 (clonal expansion) to E x V (chaos), calculated using BLOSUM62-based TCRdist between CDR3 peptides within each V-J. Welch's t-statistics and random forest reduced approximately 520 V-J features to 10 to 15, which were used in a naive Bayes classifier (R e1071). The raw public data were reprocessed by TCRdb itself: fastp quality trimming at Q25, MiXCR clonotype calling, in-frame beta chains only. Identical CDR3 proteins give one entry, which carries the most common genes and DNA. The V and J calls here are based on TCRdb, not the publication. Within this sample are about 560,000 distinct CDR3 sequences, with approximately 15% of them counted one time only. About 18% of the sample belongs to the ten largest clones.

This clonotype appeared many times. No cognate antigen has been identified for it. One base away there is no much larger clone; base qualities are not given. The germline V gene (reference sequence) sets CDR1 to LGHDT and CDR2 to YNNKEL. A distance of 6 bases separates the germline ends of V and J, which lose 0 bases and 1 base respectively. The CDR3 contains 14 residues, cysteine and phenylalanine counted. Left in the record is the CDR3 DNA by itself, 42 bases read in frame from the first base. Graves' hyperthyroidism was defined as stable when no progression to ophthalmopathy occurred over 18 months of follow-up. Hyperthyroidism patients were aged 18 to 65 years and newly diagnosed, with disease duration of less than 2 months. Patients with uncontrolled infections, other autoimmune diseases, pregnancy or lactation were excluded. Diagnoses relied on clinical symptoms, serum thyroxine and TRAb, thyroid ultrasound and orbital computed tomography. PBMCs were separated from roughly 9.6 ml of fresh peripheral blood using Ficoll-Paque density gradient centrifugation. Total RNA was extracted with Trizol reagent, and quality was checked on an Agilent 2100 Bioanalyzer.

The sample was blood. This TCR came from a woman aged 18 to 35 with Graves' hyperthyroidism. Recombination joined TRBV3-1 with TRBJ1-1; no D gene is confidently identified. DNA sequence: TGTGCCAGCAGCCAAGAAGGGAGGAACACTGAAGCTTTCTTT. It translates to CASSQEGRNTEAFF.